Sequencing of this T cell receptor beta chain was carried out in a study of blood T cell repertoires in COVID-19. The table came from immunoSEQ multiplex PCR; TCRdb's copy has only in-frame clones and leaves some out. The table lists just over 300,000 clones, approximately 83% of them singletons. CDR3 length equals 16 residues. Sequences were obtained from PBMCs or T cells enriched from blood (not recorded which). The gene calls are TRBV21-1 and TRBJ2-7; the table assigns TRBD1, which was not confirmed against the DNA. TRBV21-1 is a pseudogene segment. This sequence originates from a man aged 30 to 39 who had recovered from COVID-19. CDR3 sequence: CASSKDLRDREYEQYF. The CDR3 coding sequence is TGTGCCAGCAGCAAAGACCTCCGGGACAGGGAATACGAGCAGTACTTC.